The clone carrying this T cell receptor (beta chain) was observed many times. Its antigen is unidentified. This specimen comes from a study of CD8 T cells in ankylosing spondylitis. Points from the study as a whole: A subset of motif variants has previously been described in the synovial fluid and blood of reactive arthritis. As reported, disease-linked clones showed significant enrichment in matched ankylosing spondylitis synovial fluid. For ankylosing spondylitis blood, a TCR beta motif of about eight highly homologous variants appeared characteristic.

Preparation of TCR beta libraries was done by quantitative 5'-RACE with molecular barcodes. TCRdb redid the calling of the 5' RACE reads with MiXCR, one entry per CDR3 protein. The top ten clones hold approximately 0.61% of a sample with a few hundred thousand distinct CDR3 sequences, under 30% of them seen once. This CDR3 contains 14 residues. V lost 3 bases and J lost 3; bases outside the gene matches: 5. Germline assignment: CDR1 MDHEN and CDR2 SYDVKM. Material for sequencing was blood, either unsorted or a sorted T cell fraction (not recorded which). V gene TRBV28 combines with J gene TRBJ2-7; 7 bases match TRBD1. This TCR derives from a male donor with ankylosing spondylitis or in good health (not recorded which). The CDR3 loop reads CASSFAGGGYEQYF. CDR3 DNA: TGTGCCAGCAGTTTTGCAGGGGGTGGCTACGAGCAGTACTTC.